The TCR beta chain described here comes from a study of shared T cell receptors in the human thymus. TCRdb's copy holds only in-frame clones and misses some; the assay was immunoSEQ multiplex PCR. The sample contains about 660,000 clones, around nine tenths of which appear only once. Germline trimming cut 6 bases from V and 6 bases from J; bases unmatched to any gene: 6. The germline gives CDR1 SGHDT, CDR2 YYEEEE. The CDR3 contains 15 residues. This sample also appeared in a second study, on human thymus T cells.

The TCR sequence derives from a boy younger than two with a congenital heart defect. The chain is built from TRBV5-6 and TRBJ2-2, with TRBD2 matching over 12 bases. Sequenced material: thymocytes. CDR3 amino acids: CASTLAGGEPGELFF. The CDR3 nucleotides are TGTGCCAGCACTCTAGCGGGAGGGGAACCCGGGGAGCTGTTTTTT.